This T cell receptor beta chain comes out of a study of radiotherapy plus CTLA-4 blockade in lung cancer (dated by TCRdb to the late 2010s). About the study as a whole: Among the enrolled patients, around 19% had an objective response, and 31% reached disease control.

What the study reported, not specific to this receptor: After treatment with radiotherapy and ipilimumab, TCR clones that came from tumors expanded in the peripheral blood. Increased serum interferon-beta after radiation, together with early dynamic changes in blood T cell clones, were reported to be the strongest predictors of response.

The library was generated by the immunoSEQ multiplex PCR assay. As stored in TCRdb, this immuneACCESS dataset retains in-frame rearrangements with V and J assigned. A fraction of the clones does not appear; measured against another copy, unresolved V genes explain less than half of the discrepancy, and the remainder lacks a known reason. This sample gives tens of thousands of clones in total; 65% to 75% of them show up just once. Of the sample, 3.5% to 4.5% falls within the top ten clones. The study tested focal radiation therapy combined with CTLA-4 blockade (ipilimumab) in patients with chemo-refractory metastatic non-small-cell lung cancer. CDR1 and CDR2 (DFQATT, SNEGSKA) derive from the germline V gene (reference sequence). The CDR3, cysteine through phenylalanine, is 11 amino acids long. The retained sequence is limited to the CDR3, 33 bases, with the frame set at the first base. Trimming takes 8 bases from V and 2 bases from J, and the germline ends sit 10 bases apart.

Concerning this clone itself: Which antigen it targets is not known. Within one base of it there is no much larger clone, and no base qualities were kept.

This sequence originates from a human donor with non-small cell lung cancer who had stable disease on radiotherapy plus ipilimumab. The chain joins TRBV20-1 to TRBJ2-7, and possibly TRBD1, on 5 matching bases. This material consisted of peripheral blood, taken from a patient treated with radiotherapy plus ipilimumab. The CDR3 region: CSPQGAYEQYF. Here is the DNA: TGCAGTCCCCAGGGTGCCTACGAGCAGTACTTC.